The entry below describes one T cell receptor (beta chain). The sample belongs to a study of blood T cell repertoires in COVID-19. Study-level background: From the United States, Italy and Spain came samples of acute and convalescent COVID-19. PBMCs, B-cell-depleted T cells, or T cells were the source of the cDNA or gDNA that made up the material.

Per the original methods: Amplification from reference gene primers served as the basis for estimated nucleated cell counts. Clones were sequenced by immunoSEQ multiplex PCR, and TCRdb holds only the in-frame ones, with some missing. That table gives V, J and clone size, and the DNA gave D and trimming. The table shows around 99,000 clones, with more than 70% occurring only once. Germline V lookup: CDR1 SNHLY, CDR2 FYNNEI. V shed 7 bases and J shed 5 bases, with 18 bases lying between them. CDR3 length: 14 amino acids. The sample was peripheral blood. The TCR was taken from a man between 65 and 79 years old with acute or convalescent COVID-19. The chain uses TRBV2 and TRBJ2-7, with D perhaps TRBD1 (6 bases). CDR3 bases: TGTGCCAGCATCAATGTGAGGGGGAATAACGAGCAGTACTTC. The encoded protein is CASINVRGNNEQYF.